The next 8 T cell receptor beta chains were all read from a single sample in a study of esophageal squamous cell carcinoma under preoperative chemotherapy. Time point reported: before preoperative PTX-NDP chemotherapy. TCRdb fed the PCR reads into MiXCR, producing one record per CDR3 protein. Among approximately 12,000 distinct CDR3 sequences listed, 54% were seen once. The biological material was taken from a patient given preoperative chemotherapy. Receptors were obtained from a human donor with esophageal squamous cell carcinoma. The donor label of this sample is uncertain.

The CDR3 protein is CASSHWVRGTDTQYF. CDR3 DNA: TGTGCCAGCAGCCATTGGGTTCGGGGCACAGATACGCAGTATTTT. The V call is TRBV6-1, the J call TRBJ2-3, with D uncertain. The CDR3 totals 15 residues. The V gene lost 6 bases and the J gene lost 1 base, with 14 bases spanning the gap. Germline V gives CDR1 MNHNS, CDR2 SASEGT.

The J gene is TRBJ2-1, the V gene TRBV12-3 or TRBV12-4; a possible D gene is TRBD1 (6 bases). Trimming stripped 3 bases from V and 10 bases from J, with 22 bases between. The CDR3 loop spans 16 amino acids. The CDR3 DNA follows: TGTGCCAGCAGTTTGCAGTTAGGGCAGGGGACCTACGAGCAGTTCTTC. It is translated as CASSLQLGQGTYEQFF.

The DNA for the CDR3 is TGTGCCAGCAGTGAAGCGTGGGAAACTGAGCAGTTCTTC. Amino acid sequence: CASSEAWETEQFF. J is TRBJ2-1 and V is TRBV6-1; D call uncertain. V was cut by 0 bases and J by 9 bases, with 9 bases left in between. The CDR3 is 13 amino acids. Germline V gene data show CDR1 as MNHNS and CDR2 as SASEGT.

This clonotype is medium-sized (0.01 to 0.1%) by share. The chain recombines TRBV10-3 with TRBJ2-1, with D tentatively TRBD1 or TRBD2 (5 bases each). The J call is in doubt because the DNA end fits TRBJ2-7 better. The length of the CDR3 is 15 residues. Germline values: CDR1 ENHRY, CDR2 SYGVKD. CDR3 sequence: CAIKKTGTTSYEQYF. The CDR3 nucleotides are TGTGCCATCAAGAAAACCGGGACCACCTCCTACGAGCAGTACTTC.

In its sample, this clonotype was seen many times. A clone one base away is much larger, so this may be a read error. CDR3 protein: CASSYSGTGANEQFF. The CDR3 DNA follows: TGTGCCAGCAGTTACTCGGGGACAGGGGCCAACGAGCAGTTCTTC. The rearrangement joins TRBV6-5 to TRBJ2-1; 10 bases are a match to TRBD1. The CDR3 contains 15 residues. Losses at the gene ends were 0 bases for V and 10 bases for J; bases not matched to a gene: 6. Germline lookup yields CDR1 MNHEY and CDR2 SVGAGI.

The gene calls are TRBV6-2 or TRBV6-3 and TRBJ2-5; D is ambiguous. CDR3 size: 13 residues. From germline, CDR1 is MNHEY and CDR2 SVGEGT. The V end was cut by 2 bases, the J end by 2 bases, with 6 bases between. In nucleotides, the CDR3 is TGTGCCAGCAGTTACGGCCCGCAAGAGACCCAGTACTTC. Its translation is CASSYGPQETQYF.

This chain's CDR3 is CASSESLETDYTF. In nucleotides, the CDR3 is TGCGCCAGCAGTGAGTCATTGGAGACAGACTACACCTTC. V gene TRBV10-1 combines with J gene TRBJ1-2; perhaps TRBD1 as D (5 bases). V was pared by 0 bases and J by 10 bases, with 12 bases between. Germline loops: CDR1 WNHNN, CDR2 SYGVQD (reference sequence). This CDR3 has 13 amino acids.

The rearrangement joins TRBV6-1 to TRBJ1-1; D gene uncertain. V was trimmed by 2 bases and J by 2 bases, leaving 12 bases between them. Per germline, CDR1 MNHNS and CDR2 SASEGT. The CDR3 loop spans 15 amino acids. The CDR3 region has the DNA TGTGCCAGCAGTGAACCCCGGACGGGAAACACTGAAGCTTTCTTT. Protein: CASSEPRTGNTEAFF.